This TCR beta chain was identified during a study of cytomegalovirus exposure and HLA in healthy donors. CDR3 length: 16 residues. The germline CDR1 and CDR2 sequences are SQVTM and ANQGSEA. Unmatched junction bases numbered 6, after V lost 1 base and J lost 5 bases. Overall study results and limits: CMV serostatus was the sole immune exposure information available.

The PCR employed 60 Vbeta primers together with 13 Jbeta primers. The data were produced by immunoSEQ multiplex PCR, yet TCRdb's version contains in-frame clones alone and is incomplete. The sample consists of more than 100,000 clones, roughly 60% of them appearing once. On this clone: The antigen is undetermined.

This sequence joins TRBV29-1 and TRBJ2-3, with 13 bases aligning to TRBD2. Source material: PBMCs. The sequence derives from a man aged 35 to 55 in good health and CMV-seropositive. The CDR3 sequence: CSVEGRTSGSLDTQYF. As DNA, the CDR3 is TGCAGCGTTGAAGGGAGGACTAGCGGGAGTTTAGATACGCAGTATTTT.